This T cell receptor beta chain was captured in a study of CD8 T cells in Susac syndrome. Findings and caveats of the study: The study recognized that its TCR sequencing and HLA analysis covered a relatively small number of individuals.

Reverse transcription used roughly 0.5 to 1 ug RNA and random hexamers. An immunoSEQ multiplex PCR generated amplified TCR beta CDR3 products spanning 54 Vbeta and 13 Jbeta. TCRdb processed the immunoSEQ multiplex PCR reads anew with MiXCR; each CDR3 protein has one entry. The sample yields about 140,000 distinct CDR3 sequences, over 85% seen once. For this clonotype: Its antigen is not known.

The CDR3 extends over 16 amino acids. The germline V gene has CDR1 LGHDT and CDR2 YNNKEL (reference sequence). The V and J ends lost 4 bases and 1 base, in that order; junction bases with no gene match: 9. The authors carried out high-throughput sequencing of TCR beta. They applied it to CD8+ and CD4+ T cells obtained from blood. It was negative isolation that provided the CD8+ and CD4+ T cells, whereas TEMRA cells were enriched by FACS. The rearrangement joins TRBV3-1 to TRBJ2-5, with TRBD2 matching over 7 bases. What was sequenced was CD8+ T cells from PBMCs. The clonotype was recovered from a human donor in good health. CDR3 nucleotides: TGTGCCAGCAGCCTTAGCGGGTTCTTCCCCCAAGAGACCCAGTACTTC. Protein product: CASSLSGFFPQETQYF.